This T cell receptor beta chain derives from a study of technical replicates of blood from several donors. The protocol was immunoSEQ multiplex PCR, while the TCRdb copy is restricted to in-frame clones and leaves out a portion. The data show 95,000 or so clones, roughly 96% seen once. The CDR3 has 15 amino acids. Trimming cost V 5 bases and J 9 bases; bases outside gene matches: 14. The germline V gene encodes CDR1 MDHEN and CDR2 SYDVKM. The TCR was taken from a human donor in good health. The chain couples TRBV28 to TRBJ2-7; the match to TRBD1 covers 9 bases. The material sequenced was T cells isolated from PBMCs. CDR3 sequence: CASSLRTGVIRGQYF. The DNA for the CDR3 is TGTGCCAGCAGTCTGAGGACAGGGGTGATACGGGGGCAGTACTTC.